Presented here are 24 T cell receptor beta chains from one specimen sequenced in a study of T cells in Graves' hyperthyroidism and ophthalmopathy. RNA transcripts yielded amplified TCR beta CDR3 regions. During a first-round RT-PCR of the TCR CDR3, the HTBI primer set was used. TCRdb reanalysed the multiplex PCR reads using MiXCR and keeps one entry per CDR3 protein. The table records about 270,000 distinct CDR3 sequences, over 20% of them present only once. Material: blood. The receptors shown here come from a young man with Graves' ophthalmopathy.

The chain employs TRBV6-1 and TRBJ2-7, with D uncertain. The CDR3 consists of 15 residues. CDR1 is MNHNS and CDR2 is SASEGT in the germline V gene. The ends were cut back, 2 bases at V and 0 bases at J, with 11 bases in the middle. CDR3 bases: TGTGCCAGCAGTGAAATTTCGGGCTTCTCCTACGAGCAGTACTTC. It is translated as CASSEISGFSYEQYF.

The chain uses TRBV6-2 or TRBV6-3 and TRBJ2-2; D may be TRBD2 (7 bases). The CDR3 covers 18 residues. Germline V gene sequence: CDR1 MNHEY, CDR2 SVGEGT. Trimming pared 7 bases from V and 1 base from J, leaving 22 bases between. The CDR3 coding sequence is TGTGCCAGCATCCAATCCGGAGGAGGGGGGGTGAACACCGGGGAGCTGTTTTTT. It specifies CASIQSGGGGVNTGELFF.

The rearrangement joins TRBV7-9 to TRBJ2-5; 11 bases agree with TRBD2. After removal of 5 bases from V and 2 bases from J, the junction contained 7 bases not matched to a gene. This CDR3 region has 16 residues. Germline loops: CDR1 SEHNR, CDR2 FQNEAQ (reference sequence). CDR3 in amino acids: CASSNGLAGPQETQYF. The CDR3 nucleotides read TGTGCCAGCAGCAACGGACTAGCGGGCCCACAAGAGACCCAGTACTTC.

The CDR3: CASSQDGDRGGETQYF. CDR3 bases: TGTGCCAGCAGCCAAGATGGGGACAGGGGCGGTGAGACCCAGTACTTC. The gene calls are TRBV4-2 and TRBJ2-5, with 10 bases fitting TRBD1. CDR3 length: 16 amino acids. V lost 0 bases, J lost 5 bases, and 6 bases stayed unmatched. Germline V gene data show CDR1 as LGHNA and CDR2 as YNFKEQ.

The CDR3 nucleotides read TGTGCCAGCAGTGAACTCGGGACTAGCAGACAAGAGACCCAGTACTTC. Translated, it gives CASSELGTSRQETQYF. The chain employs TRBV2 and TRBJ2-5; 9 bases are shared with TRBD2. The CDR3 runs 16 residues. Germline-derived CDR1 and CDR2 are SNHLY and FYNNEI. V was pared by 2 bases and J by 2 bases, with 6 bases of the junction left unmatched.

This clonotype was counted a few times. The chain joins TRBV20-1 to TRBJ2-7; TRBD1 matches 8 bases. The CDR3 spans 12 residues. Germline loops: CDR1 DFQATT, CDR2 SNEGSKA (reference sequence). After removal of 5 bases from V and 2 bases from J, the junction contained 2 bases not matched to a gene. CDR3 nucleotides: TGCAGTGCTTCCAGGGGGCCCTACGAGCAGTACTTC. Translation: CSASRGPYEQYF.

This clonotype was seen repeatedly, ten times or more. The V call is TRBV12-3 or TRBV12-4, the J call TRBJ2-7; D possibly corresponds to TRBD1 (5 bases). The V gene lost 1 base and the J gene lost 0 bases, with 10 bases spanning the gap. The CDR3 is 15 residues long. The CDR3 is CASSLGQSLSYEQYF. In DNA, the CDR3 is TGTGCCAGCAGTTTAGGACAGTCCCTCTCCTACGAGCAGTACTTC.

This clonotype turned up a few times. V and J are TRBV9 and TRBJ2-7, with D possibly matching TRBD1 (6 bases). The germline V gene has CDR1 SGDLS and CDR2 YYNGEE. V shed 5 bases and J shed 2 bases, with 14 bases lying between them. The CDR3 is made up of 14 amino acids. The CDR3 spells CASSSGTNTYEQYF. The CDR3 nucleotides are TGTGCCAGCAGTTCCGGGACAAATACCTACGAGCAGTACTTC.

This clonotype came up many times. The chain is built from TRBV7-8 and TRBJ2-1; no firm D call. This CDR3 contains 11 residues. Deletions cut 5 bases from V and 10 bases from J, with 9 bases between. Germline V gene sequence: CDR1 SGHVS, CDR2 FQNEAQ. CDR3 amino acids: CASSLGREQFF. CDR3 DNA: TGTGCCAGCAGCCTAGGGCGCGAGCAGTTCTTC.

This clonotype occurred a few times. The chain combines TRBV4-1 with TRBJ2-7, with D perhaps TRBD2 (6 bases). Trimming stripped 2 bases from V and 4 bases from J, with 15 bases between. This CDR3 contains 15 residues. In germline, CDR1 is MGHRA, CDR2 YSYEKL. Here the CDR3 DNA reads TGCGCCAGCAGCCAACTAGCGCTGGGGGGATACGAGCAGTACTTC. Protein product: CASSQLALGGYEQYF.

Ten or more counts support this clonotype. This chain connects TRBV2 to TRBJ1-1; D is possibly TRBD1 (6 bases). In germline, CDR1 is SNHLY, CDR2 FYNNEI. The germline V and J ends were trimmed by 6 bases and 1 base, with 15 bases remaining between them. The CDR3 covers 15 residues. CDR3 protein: CASSEQGQRNTEAFF. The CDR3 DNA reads TGTGCCAGCAGCGAACAGGGCCAGAGGAACACTGAAGCTTTCTTT.

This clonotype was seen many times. The CDR3 DNA follows: TGTGCCAGCAGCCCCCGGCAGACTAGCTCCTACGAGCAGTACTTC. Protein sequence: CASSPRQTSSYEQYF. The chain employs TRBV3-1 and TRBJ2-7; D possibly corresponds to TRBD2 (6 bases). V was shortened by 4 bases and J by 0 bases, with 13 bases between the two germline ends. CDR1 is LGHDT, CDR2 YNNKEL, per germline (reference sequence). This CDR3 comprises 15 residues.

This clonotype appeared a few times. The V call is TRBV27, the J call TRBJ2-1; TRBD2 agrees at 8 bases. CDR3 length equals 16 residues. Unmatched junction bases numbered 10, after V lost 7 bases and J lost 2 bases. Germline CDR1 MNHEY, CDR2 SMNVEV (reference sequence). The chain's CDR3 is CASTLRTGLAYNEQFF. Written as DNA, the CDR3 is TGTGCCAGCACTCTGCGAACGGGACTAGCCTACAATGAGCAGTTCTTC.

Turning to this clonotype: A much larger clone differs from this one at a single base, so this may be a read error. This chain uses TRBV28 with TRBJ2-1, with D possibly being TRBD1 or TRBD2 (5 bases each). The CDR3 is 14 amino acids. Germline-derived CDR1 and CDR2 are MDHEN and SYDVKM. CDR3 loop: CASNLGTPYNKQFF. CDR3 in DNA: TGTGCCAGCAACCTCGGGACCCCATACAATAAGCAGTTCTTC.

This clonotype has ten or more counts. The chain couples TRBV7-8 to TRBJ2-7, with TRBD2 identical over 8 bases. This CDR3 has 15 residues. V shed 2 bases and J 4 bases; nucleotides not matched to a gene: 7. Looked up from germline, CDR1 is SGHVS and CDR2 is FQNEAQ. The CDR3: CASSLPGLVAYEQYF. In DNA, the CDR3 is TGTGCCAGCAGCTTACCGGGACTAGTAGCGTACGAGCAGTACTTC.

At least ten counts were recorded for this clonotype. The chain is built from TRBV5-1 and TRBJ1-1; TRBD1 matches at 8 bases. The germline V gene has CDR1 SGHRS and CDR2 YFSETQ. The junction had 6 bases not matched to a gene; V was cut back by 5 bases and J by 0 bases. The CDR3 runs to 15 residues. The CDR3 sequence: CASSDRGDMNTEAFF. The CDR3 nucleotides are TGCGCCAGCAGTGACAGGGGAGACATGAACACTGAAGCTTTCTTT.

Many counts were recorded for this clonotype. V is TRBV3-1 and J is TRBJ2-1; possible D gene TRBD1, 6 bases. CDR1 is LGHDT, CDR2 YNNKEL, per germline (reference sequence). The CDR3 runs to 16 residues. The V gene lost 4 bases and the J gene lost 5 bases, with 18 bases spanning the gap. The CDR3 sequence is CASSRSTGTGDNEQFF. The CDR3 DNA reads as TGTGCCAGCAGCCGAAGCACAGGGACCGGAGACAATGAGCAGTTCTTC.

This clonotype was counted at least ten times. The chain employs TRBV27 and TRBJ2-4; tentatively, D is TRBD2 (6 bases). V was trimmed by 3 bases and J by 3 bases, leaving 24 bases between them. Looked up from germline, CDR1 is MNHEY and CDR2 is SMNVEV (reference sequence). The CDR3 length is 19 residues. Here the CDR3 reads CASSLYDPWRDGVKNIQYF. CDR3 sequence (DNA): TGTGCCAGCAGTTTGTACGACCCTTGGCGGGACGGGGTCAAAAACATTCAGTACTTC.

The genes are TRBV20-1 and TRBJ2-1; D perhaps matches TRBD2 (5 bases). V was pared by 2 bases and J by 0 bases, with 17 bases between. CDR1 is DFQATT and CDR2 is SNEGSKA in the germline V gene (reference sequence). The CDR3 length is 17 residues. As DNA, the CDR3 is TGCAGTGCTAGATCCCTGTCGGAGGTCAGCTCCTACAATGAGCAGTTCTTC. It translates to CSARSLSEVSSYNEQFF.

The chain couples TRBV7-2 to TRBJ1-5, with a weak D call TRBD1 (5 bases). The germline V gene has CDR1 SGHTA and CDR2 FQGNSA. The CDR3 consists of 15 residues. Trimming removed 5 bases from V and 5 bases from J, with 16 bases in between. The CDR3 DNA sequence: TGTGCCAGCAGCCCCTACGGACAAAGCTATCAGCCCCAGCATTTT. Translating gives CASSPYGQSYQPQHF.

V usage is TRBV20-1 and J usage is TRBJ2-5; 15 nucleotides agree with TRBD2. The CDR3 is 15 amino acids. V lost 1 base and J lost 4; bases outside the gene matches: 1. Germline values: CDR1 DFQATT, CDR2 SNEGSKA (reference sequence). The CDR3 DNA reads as TGCAGTGCTAGAGGGACTAGCGGGAGGGGAGAGACCCAGTACTTC. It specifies CSARGTSGRGETQYF.

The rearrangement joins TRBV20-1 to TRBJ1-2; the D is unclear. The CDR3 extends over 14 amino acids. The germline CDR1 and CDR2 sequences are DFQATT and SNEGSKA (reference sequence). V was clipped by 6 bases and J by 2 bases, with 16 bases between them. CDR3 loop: CSAPATRANYGYTF. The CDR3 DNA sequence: TGCAGTGCACCGGCGACTCGGGCGAACTATGGCTACACCTTC.

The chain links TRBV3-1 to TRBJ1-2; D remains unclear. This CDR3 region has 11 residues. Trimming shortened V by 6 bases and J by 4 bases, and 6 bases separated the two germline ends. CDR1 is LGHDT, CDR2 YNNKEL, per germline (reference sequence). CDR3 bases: TGTGCCAGCAGTGGGATCTATGGCTACACCTTC. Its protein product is CASSGIYGYTF.

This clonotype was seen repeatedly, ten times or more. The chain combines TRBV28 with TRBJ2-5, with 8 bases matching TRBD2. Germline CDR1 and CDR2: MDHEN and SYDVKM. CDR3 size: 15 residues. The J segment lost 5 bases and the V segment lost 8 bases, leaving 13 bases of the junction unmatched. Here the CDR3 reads CASSGRGRDAETQYF. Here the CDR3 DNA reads TGTGCCAGCTCCGGGAGGGGGAGGGATGCGGAGACCCAGTACTTC. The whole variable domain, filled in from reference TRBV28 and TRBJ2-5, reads DVKVTQSSRYLVKRTGEKVFLECVQDMDHENMFWYRQDPGLGLRLIYFSYDVKMKEKGDIPEGYSVSREKKERFSLILESASTNQTSMYLCASSGRGRDAETQYFGPGTRLLVL.